Reported below is one T cell receptor beta chain. This sample is drawn from a study of blood T cell repertoires in COVID-19. Study information: Sites in the United States, Italy and Spain provided acute and convalescent COVID-19 samples. Sources were T cells, B-cell-depleted T cells, or PBMCs; the material itself was cDNA or gDNA.

This CDR3 comprises 14 residues. V was cut by 5 bases and J by 3 bases, with 14 bases left in between. Germline CDR1 reads LNHDA; CDR2 reads SQIVND (reference sequence). Original processing methods: Amplified reference gene primers provided the basis for estimating nucleated cell counts. Using immunoSEQ multiplex PCR, the repertoire was profiled, and TCRdb retains in-frame clones only, with some absent. The DNA gave D and trimming, while V, J and clone size come from that table. The repertoire consists of 300,000 to 400,000 clones, with 83% occurring once and the leading ten covering 2.5% to 3%. The clonotype was recovered from a man aged 25-45 years with active or convalescent COVID-19. Sample: peripheral blood. J is TRBJ2-7 and V is TRBV19; tentatively, D is TRBD2 (5 bases). The CDR3 coding sequence is TGTGCCAGTAGTCCGGGAAATTTGGGCTACGAGCAGTACTTC. This sequence encodes CASSPGNLGYEQYF. The entire variable domain, with the rest obtained from reference TRBV19 and TRBJ2-7, is as follows: DGGITQSPKYLFRKEGQNVTLSCEQNLNHDAMYWYRQDPGQGLRLIYYSQIVNDFQKGDIAEGYSVSREKKESFPLTVTSAQKNPTAFYLCASSPGNLGYEQYFGPGTRLTVT.